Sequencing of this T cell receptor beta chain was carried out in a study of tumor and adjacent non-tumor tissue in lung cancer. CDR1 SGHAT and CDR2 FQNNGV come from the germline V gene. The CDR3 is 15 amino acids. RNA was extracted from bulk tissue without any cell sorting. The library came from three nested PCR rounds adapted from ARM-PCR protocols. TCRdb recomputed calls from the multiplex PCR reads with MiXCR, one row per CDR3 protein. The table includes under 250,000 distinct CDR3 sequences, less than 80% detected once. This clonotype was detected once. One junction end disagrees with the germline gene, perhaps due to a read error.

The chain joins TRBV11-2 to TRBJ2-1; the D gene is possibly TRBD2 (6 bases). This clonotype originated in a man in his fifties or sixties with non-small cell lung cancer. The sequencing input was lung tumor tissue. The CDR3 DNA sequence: TGTGCCGGGGGGATGGCGGGACTCTCCTACCATGAGCAGTTCTTC. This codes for CAGGMAGLSYHEQFF.